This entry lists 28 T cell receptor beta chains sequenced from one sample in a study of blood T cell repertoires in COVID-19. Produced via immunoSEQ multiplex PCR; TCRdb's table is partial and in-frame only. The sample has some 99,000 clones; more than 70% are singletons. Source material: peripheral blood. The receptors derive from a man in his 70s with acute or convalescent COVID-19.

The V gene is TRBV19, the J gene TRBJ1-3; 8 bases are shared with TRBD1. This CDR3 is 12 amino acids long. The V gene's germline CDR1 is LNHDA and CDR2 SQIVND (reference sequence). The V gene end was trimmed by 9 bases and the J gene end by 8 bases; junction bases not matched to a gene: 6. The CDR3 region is CASATGVHTIYF. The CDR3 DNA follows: TGTGCCAGCGCGACAGGGGTTCACACCATATATTTT.

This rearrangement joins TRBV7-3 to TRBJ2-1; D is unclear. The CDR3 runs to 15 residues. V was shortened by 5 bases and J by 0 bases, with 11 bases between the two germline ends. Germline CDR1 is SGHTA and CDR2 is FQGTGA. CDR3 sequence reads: CASSQDLISYNEQFF. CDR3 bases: TGTGCCAGCAGCCAAGACTTAATCTCCTACAATGAGCAGTTCTTC.

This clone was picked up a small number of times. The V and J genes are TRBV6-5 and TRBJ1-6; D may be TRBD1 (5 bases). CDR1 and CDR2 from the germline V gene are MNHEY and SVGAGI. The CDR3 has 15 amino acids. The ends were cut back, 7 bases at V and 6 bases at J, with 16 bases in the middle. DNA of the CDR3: TGTGCCAGCAAAGTGGTAGACAGACCTAATTCACCCCTCCACTTT. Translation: CASKVVDRPNSPLHF.

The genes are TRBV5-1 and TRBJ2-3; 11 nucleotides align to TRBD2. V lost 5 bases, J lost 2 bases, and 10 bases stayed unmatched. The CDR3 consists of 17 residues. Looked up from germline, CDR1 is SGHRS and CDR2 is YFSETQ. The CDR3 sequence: CASSIPTSGSYTDTQYF. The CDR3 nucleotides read TGCGCCAGCAGTATCCCCACTAGCGGGAGTTACACAGATACGCAGTATTTT.

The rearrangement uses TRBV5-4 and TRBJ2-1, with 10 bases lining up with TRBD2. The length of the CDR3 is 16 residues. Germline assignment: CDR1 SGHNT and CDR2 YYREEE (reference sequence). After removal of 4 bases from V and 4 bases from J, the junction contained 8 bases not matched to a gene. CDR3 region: CASSPGLAAIYNEQFF. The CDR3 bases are TGTGCCAGCAGCCCAGGACTAGCGGCCATTTACAATGAGCAGTTCTTC.

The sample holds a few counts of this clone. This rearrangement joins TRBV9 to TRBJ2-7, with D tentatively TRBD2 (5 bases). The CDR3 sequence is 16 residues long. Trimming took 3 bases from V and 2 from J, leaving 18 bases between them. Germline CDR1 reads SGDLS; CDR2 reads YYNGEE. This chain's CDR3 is CASSDPLASRPYEQYF. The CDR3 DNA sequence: TGTGCCAGCAGCGACCCCCTAGCTAGTCGCCCCTACGAGCAGTACTTC.

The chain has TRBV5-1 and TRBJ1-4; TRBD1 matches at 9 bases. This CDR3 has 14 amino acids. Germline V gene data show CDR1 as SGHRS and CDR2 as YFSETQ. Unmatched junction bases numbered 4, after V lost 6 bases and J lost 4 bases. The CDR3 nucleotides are TGCGCCAGCACCATGACAGGGGGTAATGAAAAACTGTTTTTT. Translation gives CASTMTGGNEKLFF.

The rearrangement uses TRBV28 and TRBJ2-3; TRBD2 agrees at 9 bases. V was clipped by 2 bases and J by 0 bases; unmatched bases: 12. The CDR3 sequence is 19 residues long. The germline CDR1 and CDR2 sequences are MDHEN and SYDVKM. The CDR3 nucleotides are TGTGCCAGCAGTTTAATGGGAGCGGGAGGCTCCCCTAGCACAGATACGCAGTATTTT. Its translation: CASSLMGAGGSPSTDTQYF.

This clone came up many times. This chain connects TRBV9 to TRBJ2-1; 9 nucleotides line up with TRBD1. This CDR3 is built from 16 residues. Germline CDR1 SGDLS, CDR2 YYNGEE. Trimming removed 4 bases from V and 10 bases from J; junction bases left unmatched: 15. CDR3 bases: TGTGCCAGCAGCACACAGGGGGCCCTGTCAGGCAGCGAGCAGTTCTTC. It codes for CASSTQGALSGSEQFF.

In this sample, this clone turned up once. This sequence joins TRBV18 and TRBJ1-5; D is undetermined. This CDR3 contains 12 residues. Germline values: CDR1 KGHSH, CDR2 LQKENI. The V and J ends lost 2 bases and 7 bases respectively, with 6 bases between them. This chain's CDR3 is CASSPGEQPQHF. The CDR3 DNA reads TGTGCCAGCTCACCAGGGGAGCAGCCCCAGCATTTT.

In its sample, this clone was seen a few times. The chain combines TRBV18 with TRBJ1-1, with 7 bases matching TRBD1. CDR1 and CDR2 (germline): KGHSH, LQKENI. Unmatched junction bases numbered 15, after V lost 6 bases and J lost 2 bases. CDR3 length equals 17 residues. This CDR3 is CASSPLEGAIGNTEAFF. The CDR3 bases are TGTGCCAGCTCCCCCCTGGAGGGGGCAATAGGAAACACTGAAGCTTTCTTT.

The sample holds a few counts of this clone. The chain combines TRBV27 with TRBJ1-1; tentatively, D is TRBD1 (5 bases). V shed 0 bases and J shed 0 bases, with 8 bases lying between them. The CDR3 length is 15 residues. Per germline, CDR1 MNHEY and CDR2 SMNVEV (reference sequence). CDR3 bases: TGTGCCAGCAGTTTATCCTCAGGGATGAACACTGAAGCTTTCTTT. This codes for CASSLSSGMNTEAFF.

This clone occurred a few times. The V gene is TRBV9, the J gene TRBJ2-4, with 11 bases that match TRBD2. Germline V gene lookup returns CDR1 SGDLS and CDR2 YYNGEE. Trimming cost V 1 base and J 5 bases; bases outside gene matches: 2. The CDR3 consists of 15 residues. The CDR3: CASSVTGLAENIQYF. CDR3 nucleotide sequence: TGTGCCAGCAGCGTAACGGGACTAGCGGAAAACATTCAGTACTTC.

The CDR3 DNA reads TGTGCCAGTAGTCTGACAAAACTAGTCCAAGAGACCCAGTACTTC. Amino acids: CASSLTKLVQETQYF. The rearrangement links TRBV19 to TRBJ2-5, with D tentatively TRBD2 (5 bases). The CDR3 consists of 15 residues. Germline V CDR1 and CDR2: LNHDA, SQIVND (reference sequence). Deletions cut 5 bases from V and 1 base from J, with 14 bases between.

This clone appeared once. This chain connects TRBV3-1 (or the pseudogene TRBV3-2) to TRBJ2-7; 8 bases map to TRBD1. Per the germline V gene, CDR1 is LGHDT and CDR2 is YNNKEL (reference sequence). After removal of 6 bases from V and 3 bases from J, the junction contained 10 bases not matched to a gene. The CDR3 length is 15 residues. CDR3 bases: TGTGCCAGCAGGGGGGGACAGGTGGAACTCTACGAGCAGTACTTC. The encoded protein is CASRGGQVELYEQYF.

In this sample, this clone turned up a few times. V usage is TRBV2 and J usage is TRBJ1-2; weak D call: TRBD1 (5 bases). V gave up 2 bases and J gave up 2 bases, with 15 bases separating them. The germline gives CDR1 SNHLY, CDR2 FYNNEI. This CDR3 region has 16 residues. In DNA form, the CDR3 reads TGTGCCAGCAGTGAATGGGGGGGAAAAAGCAACTATGGCTACACCTTC. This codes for CASSEWGGKSNYGYTF.

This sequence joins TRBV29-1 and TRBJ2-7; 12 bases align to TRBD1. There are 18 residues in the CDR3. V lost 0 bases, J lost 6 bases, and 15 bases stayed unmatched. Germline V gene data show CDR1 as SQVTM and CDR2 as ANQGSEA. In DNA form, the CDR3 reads TGCAGCGTTGAAGATCGACAGGGGGGACAGGGGGCTTTCACCGAGCAGTACTTC. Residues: CSVEDRQGGQGAFTEQYF.

CDR3 loop: CASSFYSSGSWNEQFF. The CDR3 DNA reads as TGTGCCAGCAGCTTCTACAGTTCCGGGAGTTGGAATGAGCAGTTCTTC. The rearrangement uses TRBV5-6 and TRBJ2-1; tentative D call: TRBD2 (6 bases). The germline V gene encodes CDR1 SGHDT and CDR2 YYEEEE. CDR3 size: 16 residues. Trimming pared 2 bases from V and 7 bases from J, leaving 19 bases between.

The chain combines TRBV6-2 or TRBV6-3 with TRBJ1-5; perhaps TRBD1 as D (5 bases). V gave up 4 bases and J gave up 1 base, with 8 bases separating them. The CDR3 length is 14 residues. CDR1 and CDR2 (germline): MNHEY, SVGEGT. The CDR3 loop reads CASSSGGSNQPQHF. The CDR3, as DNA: TGTGCCAGCAGTTCGGGGGGGAGCAATCAGCCCCAGCATTTT.

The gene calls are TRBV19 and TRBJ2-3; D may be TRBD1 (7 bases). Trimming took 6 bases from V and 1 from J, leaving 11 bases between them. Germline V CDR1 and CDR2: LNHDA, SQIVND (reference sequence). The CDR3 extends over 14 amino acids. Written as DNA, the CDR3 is TGTGCCAGTAGCGCCAGGGGGGGCACAGATACGCAGTATTTT. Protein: CASSARGGTDTQYF.

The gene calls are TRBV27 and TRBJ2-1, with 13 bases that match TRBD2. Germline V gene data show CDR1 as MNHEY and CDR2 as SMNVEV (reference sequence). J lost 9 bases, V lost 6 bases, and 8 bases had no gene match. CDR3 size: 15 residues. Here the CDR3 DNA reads TGTGCCAGCAGCCCCGGACTAGCGGGAGTAAGTGAGCAGTTCTTC. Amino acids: CASSPGLAGVSEQFF.

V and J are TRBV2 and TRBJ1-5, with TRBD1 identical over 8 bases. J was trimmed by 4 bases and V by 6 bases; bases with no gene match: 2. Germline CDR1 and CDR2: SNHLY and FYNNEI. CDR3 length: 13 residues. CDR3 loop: CASSGTGNQPQHF. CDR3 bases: TGTGCCAGCAGCGGGACAGGTAATCAGCCCCAGCATTTT.

The CDR3 DNA follows: TGTGCCAGCAGCGTAGGGCTTGGCGGGAGGGCCACAGATACGCAGTATTTT. Translated: CASSVGLGGRATDTQYF. The chain recombines TRBV9 with TRBJ2-3, with 9 positions matching TRBD2. The CDR3 extends over 17 amino acids. Germline CDR1 SGDLS, CDR2 YYNGEE. V lost 0 bases, J lost 2 bases, and 7 bases stayed unmatched. Full variable domain (remainder filled in from reference TRBV9 and TRBJ2-3): DSGVTQTPKHLITATGQRVTLRCSPRSGDLSVYWYQQSLDQGLQFLIQYYNGEERAKGNILERFSAQQFPDLHSELNLSSLELGDSALYFCASSVGLGGRATDTQYFGPGTRLTVL.

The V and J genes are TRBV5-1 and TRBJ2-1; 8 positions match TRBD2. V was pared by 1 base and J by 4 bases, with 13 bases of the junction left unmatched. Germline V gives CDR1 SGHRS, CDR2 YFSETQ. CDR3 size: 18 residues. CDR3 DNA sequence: TGCGCCAGCAGCTTGATAAGGCGTGAGCGGGAGTCTTACAATGAGCAGTTCTTC. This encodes CASSLIRRERESYNEQFF. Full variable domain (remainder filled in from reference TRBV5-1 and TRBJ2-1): KAGVTQTPRYLIKTRGQQVTLSCSPISGHRSVSWYQQTPGQGLQFLFEYFSETQRNKGNFPGRFSGRQFSNSRSEMNVSTLELGDSALYLCASSLIRRERESYNEQFFGPGTRLTVL.

The CDR3 coding sequence is TGTGCCAGCAGCTTGGGCCTTCGAGCCTACGAGCAGTACTTC. Translation gives CASSLGLRAYEQYF. The chain carries TRBV5-8 and TRBJ2-7; D unresolved. Germline CDR1 SGHTS, CDR2 YDEGEE. The CDR3 consists of 14 residues. V was shortened by 0 bases and J by 2 bases, with 9 bases between the two germline ends.

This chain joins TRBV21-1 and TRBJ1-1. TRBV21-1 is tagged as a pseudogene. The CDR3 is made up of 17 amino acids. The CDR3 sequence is CASSHKARGGMDTEAFF. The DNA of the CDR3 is TGTGCCAGCAGCCATAAAGCTAGGGGGGGAATGGACACTGAAGCTTTCTTT.

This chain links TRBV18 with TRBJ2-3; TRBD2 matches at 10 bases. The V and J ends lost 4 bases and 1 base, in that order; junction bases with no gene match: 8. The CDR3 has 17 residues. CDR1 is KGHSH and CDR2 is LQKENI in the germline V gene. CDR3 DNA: TGTGCCAGCTCACAGTCTAGCGGGAGTCGGGGCACAGATACGCAGTATTTT. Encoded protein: CASSQSSGSRGTDTQYF.

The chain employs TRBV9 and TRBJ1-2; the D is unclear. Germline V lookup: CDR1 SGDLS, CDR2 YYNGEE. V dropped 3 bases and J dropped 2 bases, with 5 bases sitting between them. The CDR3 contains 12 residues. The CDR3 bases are TGTGCCAGCAGCGCCTTAAACTATGGCTACACCTTC. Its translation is CASSALNYGYTF.